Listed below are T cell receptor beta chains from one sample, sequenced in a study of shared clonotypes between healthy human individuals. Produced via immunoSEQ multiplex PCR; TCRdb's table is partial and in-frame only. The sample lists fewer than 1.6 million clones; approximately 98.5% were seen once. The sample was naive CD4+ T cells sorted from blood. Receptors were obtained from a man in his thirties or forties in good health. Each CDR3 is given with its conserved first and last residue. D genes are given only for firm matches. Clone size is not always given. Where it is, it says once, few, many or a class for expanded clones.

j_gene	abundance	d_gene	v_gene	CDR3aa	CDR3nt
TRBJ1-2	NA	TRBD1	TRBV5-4	CASGSSGGYGYTF	TGTGCCAGCGGGTCCTCAGGGGGGTATGGCTACACCTTC
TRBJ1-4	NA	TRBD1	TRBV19	CASSLRTGSTNEKLFF	TGTGCCAGTAGTCTTCGGACAGGTTCAACTAATGAAAAACTGTTTTTT
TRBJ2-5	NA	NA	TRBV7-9	CASSFIGGRETQYF	TGTGCCAGCAGCTTTATCGGGGGGCGGGAGACCCAGTACTTC
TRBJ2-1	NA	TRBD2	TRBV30	CASSGLGGYEQFF	TGTGCCTCTTCGGGACTAGGAGGGTATGAGCAGTTCTTC
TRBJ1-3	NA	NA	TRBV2	CASTRTRSGNTIYF	TGTGCCAGCACCCGGACACGTTCTGGAAACACCATATATTTT
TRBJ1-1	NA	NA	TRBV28	CASRHTSKNTEAFF	TGTGCCAGCAGGCACACGAGTAAGAACACTGAAGCTTTCTTT
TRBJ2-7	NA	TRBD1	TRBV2	CASSTGTVYEQYF	TGTGCCAGCAGCACCGGGACAGTCTACGAGCAGTACTTC
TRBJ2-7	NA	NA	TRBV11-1	CASSQDSYEQYF	TGTGCCAGCAGCCAGGACAGCTACGAGCAGTACTTC
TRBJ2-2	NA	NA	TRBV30	CAWSSSNRELFF	TGTGCCTGGAGTTCCTCCAACAGGGAGCTGTTTTTT
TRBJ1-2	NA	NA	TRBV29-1	CSVPLTEGRLRYGYTF	TGCAGCGTTCCGCTGACAGAGGGTCGATTAAGATATGGCTACACCTTC
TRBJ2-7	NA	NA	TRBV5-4	CASSPGTVNSYEQYF	TGTGCCAGCAGCCCAGGGACTGTTAACTCCTACGAGCAGTACTTC
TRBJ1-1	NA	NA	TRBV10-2	CASSSLAGGQGGEAFF	TGCGCCAGCAGTTCCCTCGCGGGGGGGCAAGGAGGTGAAGCTTTCTTT
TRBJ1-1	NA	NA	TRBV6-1	CASSEKGMNTEAFF	TGTGCCAGCAGTGAAAAGGGTATGAACACTGAAGCTTTCTTT
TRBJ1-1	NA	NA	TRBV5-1	CASSSGVTEAFF	TGCGCCAGCAGCTCAGGGGTCACTGAAGCTTTCTTT
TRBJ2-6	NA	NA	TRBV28	CASKGLVGAYVLTF	TGTGCCAGCAAGGGACTCGTGGGGGCCTACGTCCTGACTTTC
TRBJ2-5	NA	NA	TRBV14	CASSQDFGETQYF	TGTGCCAGCAGCCAAGATTTCGGAGAGACCCAGTACTTC
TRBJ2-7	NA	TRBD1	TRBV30	CAWRETGGHEQYF	TGTGCCTGGAGGGAGACAGGGGGCCACGAGCAGTACTTC
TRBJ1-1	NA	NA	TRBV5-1	CASSLKASSTEAFF	TGCGCCAGCAGCTTGAAAGCAAGCTCCACTGAAGCTTTCTTT
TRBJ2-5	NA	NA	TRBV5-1	CASSHNEETQYF	TGCGCCAGCAGCCACAATGAAGAGACCCAGTACTTC
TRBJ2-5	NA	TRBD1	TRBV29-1	CSVDEGATGTQYF	TGCAGCGTTGACGAGGGGGCGACGGGGACCCAGTACTTC
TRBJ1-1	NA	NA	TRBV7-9	CASSSLGRGGPEAFF	TGTGCCAGCAGCTCACTGGGCAGGGGTGGACCTGAAGCTTTCTTT
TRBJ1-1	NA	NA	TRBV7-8	CASSLAIFTGEAFF	TGTGCCAGCAGCTTAGCGATATTTACAGGTGAAGCTTTCTTT
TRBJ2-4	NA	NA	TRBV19	CASSSNLLAKNIQYF	TGTGCCAGTAGTTCGAATCTCTTAGCCAAAAACATTCAGTACTTC
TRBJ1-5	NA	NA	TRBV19	CASSISLVSNQPQHF	TGTGCCAGTAGTATAAGTCTGGTTAGCAATCAGCCCCAGCATTTT
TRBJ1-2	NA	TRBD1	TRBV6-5	CASGTGGWGYTF	TGTGCCAGTGGAACAGGGGGCTGGGGCTACACCTTC
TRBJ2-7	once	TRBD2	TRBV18	CASSPQRERLEQYF	TGTGCCAGCTCACCCCAGCGGGAGAGGCTTGAGCAGTACTTC
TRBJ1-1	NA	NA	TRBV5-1	CASSRVGTEAFF	TGCGCCAGCAGCAGGGTGGGCACTGAAGCTTTCTTT
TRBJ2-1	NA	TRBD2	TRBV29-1	CSVEPGTIDNYNEQFF	TGCAGCGTTGAACCCGGGACTATCGACAACTACAATGAGCAGTTCTTC
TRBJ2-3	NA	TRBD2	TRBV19	CASKLTSGRADTQYF	TGTGCCAGTAAACTGACTAGCGGGAGGGCAGATACGCAGTATTTT